The 23 T cell receptor beta chains listed next were all sequenced from one sample in a study of cytomegalovirus exposure and HLA in healthy donors (TCRdb year 2017). Library generation was performed with the immunoSEQ multiplex PCR assay. The multiplex PCR relied on a mix of 60 forward primers for TCR Vbeta segments and 13 reverse primers for TCR Jbeta segments. Drawn from immuneACCESS, this table holds only the in-frame rearrangements with V and J called that TCRdb kept. Clones are partly lost; checked studies trace under half to an unresolved V gene and leave the rest unexplained. This sample comprises a few hundred thousand clones, over 85% of them detected only once. The ten most abundant clones make up approximately 2.4% of the sample. The sample was PBMCs. These TCRs come from a woman aged 18 to 35 in good health and CMV-seronegative.

This clone was counted only a few times. This chain uses TRBV30 with TRBJ1-1; D gene uncertain. The CDR3 is 15 residues long. The V and J ends lost 1 base and 5 bases respectively, with 17 bases between them. The V gene's germline CDR1 is GTSNPN and CDR2 SVGIG (reference sequence). The CDR3 protein is CAWSAPAPGGTEAFF. The CDR3 DNA follows: TGTGCCTGGAGTGCCCCCGCACCGGGCGGGACTGAAGCTTTCTTT.

The chain is built from TRBV13 and TRBJ2-7; 9 nucleotides align to TRBD2. The length of the CDR3 is 12 residues. Germline V lookup: CDR1 PRHDT, CDR2 FYEKMQ (reference sequence). The J segment lost 6 bases and the V segment lost 7 bases, leaving 4 bases of the junction unmatched. DNA of the CDR3: TGTGCCAGCACTAGCGGGGAATCCGAGCAGTACTTC. This codes for CASTSGESEQYF. The whole variable domain, filled in from reference TRBV13 and TRBJ2-7, reads AAGVIQSPRHLIKEKRETATLKCYPIPRHDTVYWYQQGPGQDPQFLISFYEKMQSDKGSIPDRFSAQQFSDYHSELNMSSLELGDSALYFCASTSGESEQYFGPGTRLTVT.

This rearrangement joins TRBV4-1 to TRBJ2-7, with 13 bases identical to TRBD2. Per the germline V gene, CDR1 is MGHRA and CDR2 is YSYEKL. V gave up 4 bases and J gave up 2 bases; unmatched junction bases: 5. The CDR3 is made up of 16 amino acids. The chain's CDR3 is CASSRPLAGGPYEQYF. In DNA form, the CDR3 reads TGCGCCAGCAGCCGCCCACTAGCGGGGGGGCCCTACGAGCAGTACTTC.

The V and J genes are TRBV4-2 and TRBJ1-5, with D unclear. Per germline, CDR1 LGHNA and CDR2 YNFKEQ. The V gene lost 1 base and the J gene lost 3 bases, with 4 bases spanning the gap. The CDR3 spans 13 residues. CDR3 amino acids: CASSQGDNQPQHF. CDR3 DNA sequence: TGTGCCAGCAGCCAAGGAGACAATCAGCCCCAGCATTTT.

This chain joins TRBV9 and TRBJ2-2, with TRBD2 matching over 9 bases. CDR3 size: 16 residues. Germline V gene data show CDR1 as SGDLS and CDR2 as YYNGEE. With V trimmed by 6 bases and J by 4 bases, 10 bases remained unmatched. CDR3 in amino acids: CASTPGAGGVTGELFF. CDR3 in DNA: TGTGCCAGCACCCCGGGAGCGGGGGGCGTCACCGGGGAGCTGTTTTTT.

The chain uses TRBV10-3 and TRBJ2-7, with 7 bases lining up with TRBD1. The CDR3 runs to 13 residues. With V trimmed by 6 bases and J by 3 bases, 5 bases remained unmatched. Germline loops: CDR1 ENHRY, CDR2 SYGVKD. The CDR3 reads CAISPTGVYEQYF. In DNA, the CDR3 is TGTGCCATCAGCCCCACAGGGGTCTACGAGCAGTACTTC.

V and J are TRBV13 and TRBJ1-2; 9 nucleotides align to TRBD1. The CDR3 sequence is 16 residues long. The trim removed 4 bases at V and 1 base at J, leaving 7 bases unmatched. Germline CDR1 is PRHDT and CDR2 is FYEKMQ (reference sequence). The CDR3 sequence: CASSSRGQGDNYGYTF. In DNA form, the CDR3 reads TGTGCCAGCAGCTCCCGGGGACAGGGCGATAACTATGGCTACACCTTC.

The count of this clone is one. The rearrangement uses TRBV7-7 and TRBJ2-1; 7 nucleotides agree with TRBD2. The ends lost 5 bases at V and 8 bases at J; junction bases unmatched: 15. The length of the CDR3 is 16 residues. Germline V lookup: CDR1 SSHAT, CDR2 FNYEAQ (reference sequence). CDR3 nucleotides: TGTGCCAGCAGCCGAGGACTAGTCGGACCCTCCCATGAGCAGTTCTTC. Translated, it gives CASSRGLVGPSHEQFF.

The chain employs TRBV2 and TRBJ2-7, with 10 positions matching TRBD1. V was pared by 6 bases and J by 2 bases, with 4 bases of the junction left unmatched. Germline CDR1 reads SNHLY; CDR2 reads FYNNEI. The CDR3 contains 14 residues. The CDR3 nucleotides read TGTGCCAGCAGCGGGACAGGGGCCACCTACGAGCAGTACTTC. Translating gives CASSGTGATYEQYF.

This rearrangement joins TRBV14 to TRBJ1-2; D call uncertain. The germline V gene has CDR1 SGHDN and CDR2 FVKESK. The CDR3 loop spans 18 amino acids. The V end was cut by 4 bases, the J end by 0 bases, with 21 bases between. CDR3 in amino acids: CASSPRGAALLANYGYTF. The DNA of the CDR3 is TGTGCCAGCAGCCCCCGGGGAGCCGCCCTCTTAGCTAACTATGGCTACACCTTC. The full variable domain, with the rest looked up from reference TRBV14 and TRBJ1-2, is EAGVTQFPSHSVIEKGQTVTLRCDPISGHDNLYWYRRVMGKEIKFLLHFVKESKQDESGMPNNRFLAERTGGTYSTLKVQPAELEDSGVYFCASSPRGAALLANYGYTFGSGTRLTVV.

The rearrangement links TRBV2 to TRBJ2-5, with 8 bases fitting TRBD1. Germline-derived CDR1 and CDR2 are SNHLY and FYNNEI. Unmatched junction bases numbered 6, after V lost 6 bases and J lost 3 bases. The CDR3 length is 14 residues. DNA for the CDR3: TGTGCCAGCAGGGATACGACAGGGGAAGAGACCCAGTACTTC. Translated: CASRDTTGEETQYF.

Concerning this clone itself: Other DNA sequences in this specimen translate into the identical CDR3. The chain employs TRBV6-5 and TRBJ2-1; D unclear. The germline gives CDR1 MNHEY, CDR2 SVGAGI. The V gene lost 0 bases and the J gene lost 8 bases, with 11 bases spanning the gap. The CDR3 covers 14 residues. The CDR3 DNA reads as TGTGCCAGCAGTTACTCCGGTGGTGTCTATGAGCAGTTCTTC. Amino acid sequence: CASSYSGGVYEQFF.

This rearrangement joins TRBV4-1 to TRBJ2-1, with D possibly being TRBD1 (6 bases). This CDR3 is 16 amino acids long. CDR1 is MGHRA and CDR2 is YSYEKL in the germline V gene. Trimming took off 0 bases at V and 9 bases at J, with 18 bases between the two ends. Written as DNA, the CDR3 is TGCGCCAGCAGCCAAGAGGAAGGGGGAAGACGGGGTGAGCAGTTCTTC. This gives the protein CASSQEEGGRRGEQFF.

V gene TRBV18 combines with J gene TRBJ1-2, with no clear D. The length of the CDR3 is 14 residues. V lost 3 bases and J lost 6, with 14 bases in between. Germline CDR1 is KGHSH and CDR2 is LQKENI. The DNA of the CDR3 is TGTGCCAGCTCACCCTCCGAAGGACTGCATGGCTACACCTTC. This codes for CASSPSEGLHGYTF.

The rearrangement links TRBV5-1 to TRBJ2-1, with 10 bases matching TRBD2. Germline V lookup: CDR1 SGHRS, CDR2 YFSETQ. CDR3 size: 17 residues. With 1 base clipped from V and 2 bases from J, the junction kept 6 bases outside the gene matches. For the CDR3, the DNA is TGCGCCAGCAGCTTGAATCCTAGCGGGGGAGCCTACAATGAGCAGTTCTTC. It encodes CASSLNPSGGAYNEQFF.

Note on this clone: This sample also contains other DNA sequences that code for the same CDR3. The chain combines TRBV2 with TRBJ1-1, with TRBD1 matching over 7 bases. Germline trimming cut 4 bases from V and 2 bases from J; bases unmatched to any gene: 4. Germline loops: CDR1 SNHLY, CDR2 FYNNEI. The CDR3 spans 14 residues. The CDR3 DNA follows: TGTGCCAGCAGTGCCGGGACAGCAAACACTGAAGCTTTCTTT. Its translation is CASSAGTANTEAFF.

This clone was observed a single time. J is TRBJ2-5 and V is TRBV5-1; the D gene is possibly TRBD2 (6 bases). V lost 2 bases to trimming and J lost 2 bases, with 16 bases between them. Germline V gives CDR1 SGHRS, CDR2 YFSETQ. CDR3 length equals 16 residues. The CDR3 is CASSFSQLAYQETQYF. The CDR3 nucleotides are TGCGCCAGCAGCTTCTCCCAACTAGCCTATCAAGAGACCCAGTACTTC.

This chain connects TRBV29-1 to TRBJ2-3, with unresolved D. The CDR3 is made up of 14 amino acids. Trimming pared 0 bases from V and 0 bases from J, leaving 7 bases between. The germline gives CDR1 SQVTM, CDR2 ANQGSEA. The CDR3 DNA follows: TGCAGCGTTGAAGACAGCGCTAGCACAGATACGCAGTATTTT. Protein sequence: CSVEDSASTDTQYF.

There are a few counts of this clone. The chain carries TRBV27 and TRBJ2-3, with TRBD1 as a possible D gene (5 bases). Per the germline V gene, CDR1 is MNHEY and CDR2 is SMNVEV (reference sequence). The CDR3 spans 13 residues. The V gene lost 5 bases and the J gene lost 2 bases, with 8 bases spanning the gap. The CDR3 sequence: CASSMTDTDTQYF. The CDR3 bases are TGTGCCAGCAGTATGACAGACACAGATACGCAGTATTTT.

V and J are TRBV10-3 and TRBJ2-3, with a weak D call TRBD1 (6 bases). With 0 bases removed from V and 2 bases from J, the gap between germline ends came to 33 bases. CDR3 length: 23 residues. In germline, CDR1 is ENHRY, CDR2 SYGVKD. In nucleotides, the CDR3 is TGTGCCATCAGTGAGTCGTGGGGGCGTGGGGGCCAAGAACCAACAAGACTCACAGATACGCAGTATTTT. It yields the protein CAISESWGRGGQEPTRLTDTQYF.

This chain uses TRBV10-3 with TRBJ2-7; TRBD1 matches 9 bases. The junction had 4 bases not matched to a gene; V was cut back by 9 bases and J by 1 base. The CDR3 spans 13 residues. From germline, CDR1 is ENHRY and CDR2 SYGVKD. The CDR3 reads CAIGDRGSYEQYF. DNA of the CDR3: TGTGCCATTGGTGACAGGGGGTCCTACGAGCAGTACTTC.

This chain joins TRBV27 and TRBJ2-2; 7 positions agree with TRBD1. The ends lost 5 bases at V and 1 base at J; junction bases unmatched: 4. Germline assignment: CDR1 MNHEY and CDR2 SMNVEV (reference sequence). There are 15 residues in the CDR3. The DNA for the CDR3 is TGTGCCAGCAGTAAACGGACAGGGAACACCGGGGAGCTGTTTTTT. Protein product: CASSKRTGNTGELFF.

This clone has only one observation. The gene calls are TRBV15 and TRBJ2-2, with 7 bases lining up with TRBD2. The ends lost 3 bases at V and 0 bases at J; junction bases unmatched: 4. This CDR3 spans 16 amino acids. The germline CDR1 and CDR2 sequences are LNHNV and YYDKDF (reference sequence). DNA for the CDR3: TGTGCCACCAGCAGCGGGGAGGGTCCGAACACCGGGGAGCTGTTTTTT. It specifies CATSSGEGPNTGELFF. The full variable domain, rest sourced from reference TRBV15 and TRBJ2-2, is DAMVIQNPRYQVTQFGKPVTLSCSQTLNHNVMYWYQQKSSQAPKLLFHYYDKDFNNEADTPDNFQSRRPNTSFCFLDIRSPGLGDTAMYLCATSSGEGPNTGELFFGEGSRLTVL.